These T cell receptor beta chains were read from a single sample in a study of lymphopenia after photon versus proton radiotherapy. Measured with immunoSEQ multiplex PCR; TCRdb has only the in-frame clones, and not every one. The sample lists tens of thousands of clones, roughly 80% occurring once. This sample comprised peripheral blood, obtained from a patient treated with proton-based radiotherapy. The receptors come from a man aged 55 to 70 with pancreatic cancer. CDR3s include the opening cysteine and the closing phenylalanine or tryptophan. D genes are given only for firm matches. A row's size may be missing; if present it is once, few, many or a size class.

15	TRBJ1-1	.	TRBD1	TRBV9	TGTGCCAGCAGCGTCAGGGGGGAAATGAACACTGAAGCTTTCTTT	CASSVRGEMNTEAFF
14	TRBJ1-2	.	.	TRBV7-9	TGTGCCAGCAGCTTGGCAGGAGAAAACTATGGCTACACCTTC	CASSLAGENYGYTF
15	TRBJ2-5	.	TRBD2	TRBV7-2	TGTGCCACCCAGGGACTAGCGGGAGCGGGAGAGACCCAGTACTTC	CATQGLAGAGETQYF
12	TRBJ2-5	.	.	TRBV30	TGTGCCTGGAACGCAGGGCCCGAGACCCAGTACTTC	CAWNAGPETQYF
14	TRBJ1-5	.	.	TRBV6-6	TGTGCCAGCAGGATCGGGGAGGGCAATCAGCCCCAGCATTTT	CASRIGEGNQPQHF
12	TRBJ2-4	.	.	TRBV29-1	TGCAGCGCAACGGTAGCCAAAAACATTCAGTACTTC	CSATVAKNIQYF
14	TRBJ2-3	.	.	TRBV6-5	TGTGCCAGCACCCGACAACGGGGCACAGATACGCAGTATTTT	CASTRQRGTDTQYF
15	TRBJ1-1	.	TRBD1	TRBV7-6	TGTGCCAGCAGCTTAGCGACAGGGGCGCGGACTGAAGCTTTCTTT	CASSLATGARTEAFF
14	TRBJ2-7	.	TRBD1	TRBV5-4	TGTGCCAGCAGCTTGGACAGGGGAAACTACGAGCAGTACTTC	CASSLDRGNYEQYF
14	TRBJ2-4	.	.	TRBV7-2	TGTGCCAGCAGCTTCGGGATAGCCAAAAACATTCAGTACTTC	CASSFGIAKNIQYF
16	TRBJ1-2	few	.	TRBV11-3	TGTGCCAGCAGCTTAGAGGGCAGGCTGGGGAACTATGGCTACACCTTC	CASSLEGRLGNYGYTF
16	TRBJ2-1	.	.	TRBV28	TGTGCCAGCAGTGCTCCGACTCCATACTCCTACAATGAGCAGTTCTTC	CASSAPTPYSYNEQFF
17	TRBJ1-3	.	.	TRBV11-2	TGTGCCAGCAGCCTATCTGACCGTCCTCACTCTGGAAACACCATATATTTT	CASSLSDRPHSGNTIYF
18	TRBJ1-3	.	TRBD1	TRBV5-1	TGCGCCAGCAGCTTAGGGACAGGCGGCTTACGCTCTGGAAACACCATATATTTT	CASSLGTGGLRSGNTIYF
14	TRBJ2-7	.	.	TRBV2	TGTGCCAGCAGTGAAGGAGGGGGTTTCTACGAGCAGTACTTC	CASSEGGGFYEQYF
17	TRBJ2-3	.	TRBD2	TRBV14	TGTGCCAGCAGCCAGGAGCGGGAGGGCCCCATCACAGATACGCAGTATTTT	CASSQEREGPITDTQYF
14	TRBJ2-3	.	.	TRBV11-1	TGTGCCAGCACCCCAGGCCGCGGGGTAGCGGTACAGTATTTT	CASTPGRGVAVQYF
15	TRBJ1-3	medium-sized	.	TRBV6-1	TGTGCCAGCAATGACCCCAGGGGAAAAGGAAACACCATATATTTT	CASNDPRGKGNTIYF
16	TRBJ2-1	.	TRBD2	TRBV28	TGTGCCAGCAGTTCAAGACTAGCGAAGTTATACAATGAGCAGTTCTTC	CASSSRLAKLYNEQFF
15	TRBJ1-6	once	.	TRBV6-5	TGTGCCAGCAGAATAGACAGGTCGGAAGGTTCACCCCTCCACTTT	CASRIDRSEGSPLHF
15	TRBJ2-2	.	.	TRBV4-1	TGCGCCAGCAGCCAGGGTGAAGGGATCACCGGGGAGCTGTTTTTT	CASSQGEGITGELFF
16	TRBJ2-7	.	TRBD2	TRBV4-1	TGCGCCAGCAGCCCGTCAGAACTAGCGGGGTCCTACGAGCAGTACTTC	CASSPSELAGSYEQYF
15	TRBJ1-1	.	.	TRBV11-2	TGTGCCAGCAGCTCGGTTGGACAGCGGAACACTGAAGCTTTCTTT	CASSSVGQRNTEAFF
19	TRBJ2-7	.	.	TRBV7-9	TGTGCCAGCAGCTTAGTCCCAGGACTCCAGGGTTTTAAGGCCTACGAGCAGTACTTC	CASSLVPGLQGFKAYEQYF
13	TRBJ1-4	.	.	TRBV10-2	TGCGCCAGCAGTGTAAAGAATAATGAAAAACTGTTTTTT	CASSVKNNEKLFF
21	TRBJ1-5	.	.	TRBV4-2	TGTGCCAGCAGCCAAGATTTACAACGAGGGGGTGTAGGGATAGGCAATCAGCCCCAGCATTTT	CASSQDLQRGGVGIGNQPQHF
14	TRBJ2-7	.	.	TRBV6-6	TGTGCCAGCAGTTACAGGGACTTCTCCTACGAGCAGTACTTC	CASSYRDFSYEQYF
14	TRBJ1-2	.	.	TRBV7-3	TGTGCCAGCAGCTTCCCCGGGATGACACAGGGCTACACCTTC	CASSFPGMTQGYTF
15	TRBJ1-5	.	.	TRBV5-1	TGCGCCAGCAGCTTGGATACAGGTAACAATCAGCCCCAGCATTTT	CASSLDTGNNQPQHF
15	TRBJ1-4	.	.	TRBV11-1	TGTGCCAGCGCGCGGTCGCGTTCAACTAATGAAAAACTGTTTTTT	CASARSRSTNEKLFF
15	TRBJ2-7	.	TRBD1	TRBV11-2	TGTGCCAGCAGCTTAGGGGGACAGGAGCTCTACGAGCAGTACTTC	CASSLGGQELYEQYF
14	TRBJ2-2	.	TRBD2	TRBV11-2	TGTGCCAGCAGCTCATTAGCGGGGACCGGGGAGCTGTTTTTT	CASSSLAGTGELFF
12	TRBJ2-1	.	.	TRBV11-2	TGTGCCTTAAGGGGCTCCTACAATGAGCAGTTCTTC	CALRGSYNEQFF
11	TRBJ1-2	.	.	TRBV2	TGTGCCAGCAGCGGGACGGGTGGCTACACCTTC	CASSGTGGYTF
17	TRBJ2-3	.	.	TRBV5-4	TGTGCCAGCAGCAGCAGGGGCCCCAACTTGAGTACAGATACGCAGTATTTT	CASSSRGPNLSTDTQYF
16	TRBJ2-2	.	.	TRBV9	TGTGCCAGCAGCGGCCACCTCTCCAGCGGCCCTCAGGAGCTGTTTTTT	CASSGHLSSGPQELFF
15	TRBJ2-7	few	TRBD1	TRBV6-1	TGTGCCAGCAGCGAAGACAGGGGGCGGTCGGAAGAGCAGTACTTC	CASSEDRGRSEEQYF
12	TRBJ1-2	.	.	TRBV7-2	TGTGCCAGCAGCTTAGCGACCTATGGCTACACCTTC	CASSLATYGYTF
13	TRBJ1-1	.	.	TRBV6-5	TGTGCCAGCAGCCCGAACCGGGGGACTGAAGCTTTCTTT	CASSPNRGTEAFF
13	TRBJ1-1	.	.	TRBV30	TGTGCCTGGAGCAAGGACTGGCGCACTGAAGCTTTCTTT	CAWSKDWRTEAFF
13	TRBJ1-4	medium-sized	.	TRBV15	TGTGCCACCAGCAGAGATAGGCAAGAGGAACTGTTTTTT	CATSRDRQEELFF
15	TRBJ2-6	.	.	TRBV27	TGTGCCAGCAGTTTAATCCTTGGAGGGGCCAACGTCCTGACTTTC	CASSLILGGANVLTF
17	TRBJ2-2	.	.	TRBV7-6	TGTGCCAGCAGCTCGAGATTTGGGACCCAGAACACCGGGGAGCTGTTTTTT	CASSSRFGTQNTGELFF
20	TRBJ1-3	.	TRBD1	TRBV7-6	TGTGCCAGCAGCTCGGTGGGTCCCCGGGACAGGCATAGCTCTGGAAACACCATATATTTT	CASSSVGPRDRHSSGNTIYF
11	TRBJ1-2	.	.	TRBV29-1	TGCAGCGTGGTGACCGCCTATGGCTACACCTTC	CSVVTAYGYTF
15	TRBJ1-1	.	.	TRBV14	TGTGCCAGCAGCCAAGATAGAAGGTTAGACACTGAAGCTTTCTTT	CASSQDRRLDTEAFF